The rows below give T cell receptor beta chains drawn from one sample of a study of blood T cell repertoires in COVID-19. Using immunoSEQ multiplex PCR, the repertoire was profiled, and TCRdb retains in-frame clones only, with some absent. The sample holds approximately 140,000 clones, 65% to 85% seen once. The sequenced sample consisted of PBMCs or T cells enriched from blood (not recorded which). The source is a woman aged 50 to 60 who had been exposed to COVID-19. The CDR3 runs from the conserved cysteine through the conserved F or W. A D gene is named only where the DNA matches it firmly. The listing skips clone size in some rows; elsewhere it reads once, few, many or a size class.

j_gene | abundance | v_gene | d_gene | CDR3aa | CDR3nt
TRBJ2-7 | NA | TRBV11-2 | TRBD2 | CASSLDQREWGEQYF | TGTGCCAGCAGCTTAGACCAGCGGGAGTGGGGCGAGCAGTACTTC
TRBJ2-7 | NA | TRBV29-1 | NA | CSASRDRGLYEQYF | TGCAGCGCCTCGCGGGACAGAGGCTTGTACGAGCAGTACTTC
TRBJ1-1 | NA | TRBV5-4 | NA | CASSRGNTEAFF | TGTGCCAGCAGCAGAGGAAACACTGAAGCTTTCTTT
TRBJ2-2 | NA | TRBV9 | TRBD2 | CASSVDPAGDTGELFF | TGTGCCAGCAGCGTAGATCCAGCGGGAGATACCGGGGAGCTGTTTTTT
TRBJ2-1 | NA | TRBV18 | TRBD2 | CASSPLGLAGPNEQFF | TGTGCCAGCTCACCCCTCGGACTAGCGGGGCCCAATGAGCAGTTCTTC
TRBJ2-1 | NA | TRBV10-3 | NA | CAISESLSGPSSYNEQFF | TGTGCCATCAGTGAGTCATTGAGCGGGCCATCATCCTACAATGAGCAGTTCTTC
TRBJ1-6 | few | TRBV19 | NA | CASAGGLGSPLHF | TGTGCCAGTGCGGGGGGTTTAGGTTCACCCCTCCACTTT
TRBJ1-1 | NA | TRBV5-5 | NA | CASSFTGKNTEAFF | TGTGCCAGCAGCTTTACAGGGAAGAACACTGAAGCTTTCTTT
TRBJ2-7 | NA | TRBV12-5 | NA | CASGLVLGQDYEQYF | TGTGCTAGTGGTTTGGTACTTGGTCAGGACTACGAGCAGTACTTC
TRBJ1-1 | few | TRBV7-9 | NA | CASSLARLGPTEAFF | TGTGCCAGCAGCTTAGCGCGTCTGGGGCCTACTGAAGCTTTCTTT
TRBJ1-1 | NA | TRBV12-3/TRBV12-4 | NA | CASSPRLTEAFF | TGTGCCAGCAGCCCCAGACTCACTGAAGCTTTCTTT
TRBJ2-1 | NA | TRBV2 | NA | CASSGREQFF | TGTGCCAGCAGTGGCCGGGAGCAGTTCTTC
TRBJ2-3 | NA | TRBV7-8 | TRBD2 | CASSFTAGGDTQYF | TGTGCCAGCAGCTTTACAGCGGGAGGGGATACGCAGTATTTT
TRBJ1-3 | NA | TRBV28 | NA | CASISPGSGNTIYF | TGTGCCAGCATCTCGCCGGGGAGTGGAAACACCATATATTTT
TRBJ1-2 | NA | TRBV19 | TRBD1 | CASQTGSYGYTF | TGTGCCAGCCAGACAGGGAGCTATGGCTACACCTTC
TRBJ2-7 | NA | TRBV28 | TRBD1 | CASSDRASSYEQYF | TGTGCCAGCAGTGACAGGGCCAGCTCCTACGAGCAGTACTTC
TRBJ2-7 | once | TRBV9 | TRBD2 | CASSPEASGGLGQYF | TGTGCCAGCAGCCCCGAGGCTAGCGGGGGCCTGGGGCAGTACTTC
TRBJ2-7 | NA | TRBV29-1 | TRBD2 | CSVEGTSGYRGREQYF | TGCAGCGTTGAAGGGACTAGCGGGTACCGCGGTAGGGAGCAGTACTTC